These 10 T cell receptor beta chains share one sample of origin, sequenced in a study of cytomegalovirus exposure and HLA in healthy donors. The PCR made use of 60 Vbeta and 13 Jbeta primers. Here immunoSEQ multiplex PCR was the method, and the copy in TCRdb shows in-frame clones only, minus some. The table lists 98,000 or so clones, roughly 78% of them singletons. The source material was PBMCs. The receptors here all came from a woman in her thirties or forties in good health and CMV-seronegative.

The genes are TRBV7-2 and TRBJ1-2, with 11 bases fitting TRBD1. The germline V gene encodes CDR1 SGHTA and CDR2 FQGNSA. V lost 4 bases, J lost 4 bases, and 5 bases stayed unmatched. The CDR3 extends over 15 amino acids. The CDR3 DNA reads TGTGCCAGCAGCTACCGGACAGGGGGCGGCTATGGCTACACCTTC. The encoded protein is CASSYRTGGGYGYTF.

A single count supports this clone. The J gene is TRBJ2-7, the V gene TRBV5-6, with TRBD1 matching over 8 bases. Per the germline V gene, CDR1 is SGHDT and CDR2 is YYEEEE. CDR3 length: 14 amino acids. Trimming at V came to 3 bases and at J to 2 bases, leaving 4 bases not matched to a gene. DNA for the CDR3: TGTGCCAGCAGCTCGGACAGGGACCCCTACGAGCAGTACTTC. Translating gives CASSSDRDPYEQYF. Full variable domain (remainder filled in from reference TRBV5-6 and TRBJ2-7): DAGVTQSPTHLIKTRGQQVTLRCSPKSGHDTVSWYQQALGQGPQFIFQYYEEEERQRGNFPDRFSGHQFPNYSSELNVNALLLGDSALYLCASSSDRDPYEQYFGPGTRLTVT.

The chain carries TRBV2 and TRBJ2-1, with 8 bases identical to TRBD2. This CDR3 region has 15 residues. With V trimmed by 0 bases and J by 10 bases, 8 bases remained unmatched. CDR1 SNHLY and CDR2 FYNNEI come from the germline V gene. CDR3 nucleotides: TGTGCCAGCAGTGAAGCGGGACTAGTTATACGGGAGCAGTTCTTC. It codes for CASSEAGLVIREQFF.

The chain couples TRBV7-9 to TRBJ2-1; 7 bases fit TRBD2. The CDR3 has 14 amino acids. The trim removed 5 bases at V and 6 bases at J, leaving 7 bases unmatched. Germline loops: CDR1 SEHNR, CDR2 FQNEAQ (reference sequence). CDR3 in DNA: TGTGCCAGCAGCCAGGGAGGGCCAGGCAATGAGCAGTTCTTC. Translating it yields CASSQGGPGNEQFF.

The chain is built from TRBV28 and TRBJ2-7, with 8 bases matching TRBD2. CDR1 and CDR2 (germline): MDHEN, SYDVKM. The CDR3 runs 14 residues. The ends lost 4 bases at V and 6 bases at J; junction bases unmatched: 8. The CDR3 sequence: CASSSPGLVSEQYF. The CDR3 DNA is TGTGCCAGCAGTTCGCCGGGACTAGTGAGCGAGCAGTACTTC. The entire variable domain, with the rest obtained from reference TRBV28 and TRBJ2-7, is as follows: DVKVTQSSRYLVKRTGEKVFLECVQDMDHENMFWYRQDPGLGLRLIYFSYDVKMKEKGDIPEGYSVSREKKERFSLILESASTNQTSMYLCASSSPGLVSEQYFGPGTRLTVT.

The chain has TRBV7-3 and TRBJ2-1; D perhaps matches TRBD2 (5 bases). V shed 10 bases and J shed 2 bases, with 21 bases lying between them. CDR1 and CDR2 from the germline V gene are SGHTA and FQGTGA. This CDR3 region has 16 residues. CDR3 sequence: CAKTVPGLAPYNEQFF. CDR3 bases: TGTGCCAAAACAGTTCCGGGGTTGGCCCCCTACAATGAGCAGTTCTTC.

This chain uses TRBV9 with TRBJ1-1, with TRBD1 as a possible D gene (5 bases). Germline CDR1 reads SGDLS; CDR2 reads YYNGEE. The CDR3 is 14 residues long. The germline V and J ends were trimmed by 0 bases and 1 base, with 7 bases remaining between them. The CDR3 DNA is TGTGCCAGCAGCGTAGGACAGAGGAACACTGAAGCTTTCTTT. Translated, it gives CASSVGQRNTEAFF.

This clone was found once. V gene TRBV2 combines with J gene TRBJ2-5; 10 bases match TRBD2. Trimming at V came to 6 bases and at J to 6 bases, leaving 10 bases not matched to a gene. Germline assignment: CDR1 SNHLY and CDR2 FYNNEI. The CDR3 spans 15 residues. The CDR3 DNA sequence: TGTGCCAGCAGCGTCATCACTAGCGGGGAAAAGACCCAGTACTTC. It codes for CASSVITSGEKTQYF. The full variable domain, rest sourced from reference TRBV2 and TRBJ2-5, is EPEVTQTPSHQVTQMGQEVILRCVPISNHLYFYWYRQILGQKVEFLVSFYNNEISEKSEIFDDQFSVERPDGSNFTLKIRSTKLEDSAMYFCASSVITSGEKTQYFGPGTRLLVL.

As regards this clone: Other DNA sequences within the sample encode an identical CDR3. The chain has TRBV28 and TRBJ2-5; 8 nucleotides align to TRBD2. CDR1 MDHEN and CDR2 SYDVKM come from the germline V gene. The CDR3 length is 17 residues. The trim removed 0 bases at V and 7 bases at J, leaving 13 bases unmatched. The CDR3 DNA is TGTGCCAGCAGTTTATGGGTTTCCGGGGGGGGCGTGTCGACCCAGTACTTC. Its translation is CASSLWVSGGGVSTQYF.

The chain couples TRBV7-2 to TRBJ1-5; 7 bases match TRBD1. The CDR3 is made up of 15 amino acids. The trim removed 2 bases at V and 3 bases at J, leaving 4 bases unmatched. Per germline, CDR1 SGHTA and CDR2 FQGNSA. CDR3 in amino acids: CASSLRQGDNQPQHF. The DNA for the CDR3 is TGTGCCAGCAGCTTACGACAGGGTGACAATCAGCCCCAGCATTTT.